These T cell receptor beta chains were read from a single sample in a study of blood T cell repertoires in COVID-19. Sequencing used immunoSEQ multiplex PCR; TCRdb keeps in-frame clones, though not all of them. The sample has around 99,000 clones, around three quarters seen once. Input material: peripheral blood. The receptors come from a man aged 45-65 years who had recovered from COVID-19. CDR3s include the opening cysteine and the closing phenylalanine or tryptophan. Each record gives: J gene, clone size, D gene, V gene, CDR3 DNA, CDR3 protein. D genes are given only for firm matches. The size field is filled for only some rows; it gives once, few, many or a size class.

>TRBJ2-5|NA|NA|TRBV5-1
TGCGCCAGCAGCTTGGGAGGGAATGAGGAGACCCAGTACTTC
CASSLGGNEETQYF
>TRBJ2-4|NA|TRBD2|TRBV11-2
TGTGCCAGCAGCGGTAGCGGGAGAGCCAAAAACATTCAGTACTTC
CASSGSGRAKNIQYF
>TRBJ1-3|NA|TRBD1|TRBV6-1
TGTGCCAGCAGTGAAGGGGGACAGGGAGGAAACACCATATATTTT
CASSEGGQGGNTIYF
>TRBJ1-1|NA|NA|TRBV21-1
TGTGCCAGCAGAACTATACTAGACACAATTCGCACTGAAGCTTTCTTT
CASRTILDTIRTEAFF
>TRBJ2-7|NA|TRBD2|TRBV7-2
TGTGCCAGCAGCTTAGTATTAGCGGGAGTCTACGAGCAGTACTTC
CASSLVLAGVYEQYF
>TRBJ2-7|NA|TRBD1|TRBV10-2
TGCGCCAGCGTTTTGGGACAGGGGGTTAAAGAGCAGTACTTC
CASVLGQGVKEQYF
>TRBJ2-7|NA|TRBD2|TRBV5-1
TGCGCCAGCAGCTTGGAACTAGCGGGGACCTACGAGCAGTACTTC
CASSLELAGTYEQYF
>TRBJ1-2|NA|TRBD1|TRBV14
TGTGCCAGCAGTCAGGACAGGGGCTATGGCTACACCTTC
CASSQDRGYGYTF
>TRBJ2-7|once|NA|TRBV7-2
TGTGCCAGCAGCGCGGGGCAATACGAGCAGTACTTC
CASSAGQYEQYF
>TRBJ1-1|once|NA|TRBV5-1
TGCGCCAGCAGCCCGGCGGGTGGGGACACTGAAGCTTTCTTT
CASSPAGGDTEAFF
>TRBJ1-6|NA|TRBD1|TRBV2
TGTGCCGACCGGGACAGCTACCCTAATTCACCCCTCCACTTT
CADRDSYPNSPLHF
>TRBJ1-1|NA|NA|TRBV3-1/TRBV3-2
TGTGCCAGCAGCAGCGGGGATTACACTGAAGCTTTCTTT
CASSSGDYTEAFF
>TRBJ2-7|NA|NA|TRBV9
TGTGCCAGCAGCGTATATAGCAGTTATTACGAGCAGTACTTC
CASSVYSSYYEQYF
>TRBJ1-3|NA|TRBD1|TRBV4-1
TGCGCCAGCAGCCAGAGCCCAGGGGGAGGAAACACCATATATTTT
CASSQSPGGGNTIYF
>TRBJ2-3|NA|TRBD2|TRBV9
TGTGCCAGCAGCCTAGCGGGATTAACAGATACGCAGTATTTT
CASSLAGLTDTQYF
>TRBJ1-2|NA|TRBD1|TRBV6-2/TRBV6-3
TGTGCCAGCAGCACGCCGGACAGGGGGACTCGTGGCTACACCTTC
CASSTPDRGTRGYTF
>TRBJ2-1|few|TRBD2|TRBV5-6
TGTGCCAGCAGCCCCCGAGAGACTAGCGGGAGGGCCCTTGAGCAGTTCTTC
CASSPRETSGRALEQFF
>TRBJ2-5|NA|NA|TRBV9
TGTGCCAGCAGCCCCGAGAGTGGAGAGACCCAGTACTTC
CASSPESGETQYF
>TRBJ1-2|NA|NA|TRBV29-1
TGCAGCGTTTTACAGAATTATGGCTACACCTTC
CSVLQNYGYTF
>TRBJ2-7|NA|TRBD1|TRBV19
TGTGCCAGTAGCGGGGACAGGGCGGGTTTTCGGCAGTACTTC
CASSGDRAGFRQYF
>TRBJ2-6|NA|NA|TRBV5-6
TGTGCCAGCAGCCCACCGGTCCGCTCTGGGGCCAACGTCCTGACTTTC
CASSPPVRSGANVLTF
>TRBJ2-1|once|NA|TRBV6-5
TGTGCCAGCAGCCGATCACCGGCAGGGGAGAATGAGCAGTTCTTC
CASSRSPAGENEQFF
>TRBJ1-1|NA|NA|TRBV4-3
TGCGCCAGCAGCCCCCGTCCTCAGGGAGGAAACACTGAAGCTTTCTTT
CASSPRPQGGNTEAFF
>TRBJ1-1|NA|NA|TRBV6-5
TGTGCCAGCAGCTCCGGGGGGCTGGACACTGAAGCTTTCTTT
CASSSGGLDTEAFF
>TRBJ2-3|NA|TRBD2|TRBV7-3
TGTGCCAGCAGCCCAAGAGTAGCGGGGAGCACAGATACGCAGTATTTT
CASSPRVAGSTDTQYF
>TRBJ2-7|NA|NA|TRBV28
TGTGCCAGCAGGGACAGTCTGGTGCGGGAGCAGTACTTC
CASRDSLVREQYF
>TRBJ1-2|NA|NA|TRBV19
TGTGCCAGTAGCCTACAGGTTAACTATGGCTACACCTTC
CASSLQVNYGYTF
>TRBJ2-7|few|NA|TRBV7-9
TGTGCCAGCAGCGGGCCTTACCCGGGGTGGCAGTACTTC
CASSGPYPGWQYF